This TCR beta chain was observed in a study of graft-versus-host responses after intestinal transplantation. About the research overall: The recipients all started with anti-thymocyte globulin induction and then took tacrolimus and steroids for 3 to 4 years. Regarding the study as a whole: Detection of GvH clones occurred in recipient marrow, and some had their first appearance in ileum or blood.

Here immunoSEQ multiplex PCR was the method, and the copy in TCRdb shows in-frame clones only, minus some. The table lists about 97,000 clones, 80% to 95% of them singletons, with about 15% in the top ten. Comment on this clone: Its antigen is undetermined.

The CDR3 contains 15 residues. Deletions cut 0 bases from V and 0 bases from J, with 8 bases between. Germline V CDR1 and CDR2: SGDLS, YYNGEE. The chain couples TRBV9 to TRBJ2-3; D is unclear. Source: PBMCs, taken about 440 days after intestinal transplant. The source is a human patient who received an intestinal transplant, so some T cells may come from the graft donor. CDR3: CASSVEVRSTDTQYF. CDR3 in DNA: TGTGCCAGCAGCGTAGAAGTCAGGAGCACAGATACGCAGTATTTT.